This T cell receptor beta chain was found in a study of metastatic and nonmetastatic thyroid tumors. On the study more broadly: Malignant and benign thyroid patients had repertoires compared in peripheral blood and tumor or nodule tissue. Study observations and caveats: Significantly greater TCR beta diversity was reportedly found in malignant thyroid tumors than in benign nodules (in blood and tumor).

This clone was picked up many times. Its specificity is unknown. The length of the CDR3 is 14 residues. Deletions cut 1 base from V and 7 bases from J, with 13 bases between. Germline CDR1 is SGHAT and CDR2 is FQNNGV. Thyroid surgery had not been preceded by any treatment in any patient. In the authors' workflow: Built for papillary thyroid cancer, a distant-metastasis classifier drew on CDR3 differences across clinicopathological groups. MiXCR was used by TCRdb to re-call the PCR reads. In this record, the V and J calls reflect TCRdb's handling and not the investigators' own analysis. The sample comprises about 59,000 clones, 15% to 20% of which are singletons, and roughly 10% rests with the top ten.

This sequence originates from a male donor with papillary thyroid cancer or a benign thyroid nodule (not recorded which). Some clones in this sample may be carry-over from other donors' samples. The chain links TRBV11-2 to TRBJ1-1; D unclear. Specimen: blood. The CDR3 DNA reads TGTGCCAGCAGCTTAGGGCAGAAGCCGGGTGAAGCTTTCTTT. The encoded protein is CASSLGQKPGEAFF.